The 30 T cell receptor beta chains reported below all come from one sample, sequenced in a study of blood T cell repertoires in COVID-19. TCRdb's copy holds only in-frame clones and misses some; the assay was immunoSEQ multiplex PCR. Seen here are 200,000 to 250,000 clones, around 87% observed once, and the top ten hold approximately 3.5%. Sequenced: PBMCs or T cells enriched from blood (not recorded which). These receptors came from a woman aged 18-29 years in a cohort exposed to, infected with or recovered from COVID-19 (not recorded which).

The J gene is TRBJ2-1, the V gene TRBV7-9, with D possibly TRBD1 on 7 matching bases. CDR1 and CDR2 (germline): SEHNR, FQNEAQ (reference sequence). Trimming cost V 5 bases and J 6 bases, with 26 bases left between them. CDR3 size: 18 residues. This chain's CDR3 is CASSGRDRGLSKGNEQFF. CDR3 DNA sequence: TGTGCCAGCAGCGGCCGGGACAGAGGACTATCTAAAGGCAATGAGCAGTTCTTC.

This chain links TRBV27 with TRBJ2-1; 10 positions agree with TRBD1. The ends lost 7 bases at V and 7 bases at J; junction bases unmatched: 7. Germline values: CDR1 MNHEY, CDR2 SMNVEV (reference sequence). CDR3 length: 14 residues. In nucleotides, the CDR3 is TGTGCCAGCAATAACGGACAGGGGGAAAATGAGCAGTTCTTC. It specifies CASNNGQGENEQFF.

The chain links TRBV10-2 to TRBJ2-7, with a weak D call TRBD2 (6 bases). The germline gives CDR1 WSHSY, CDR2 SAAADI. V was pared by 0 bases and J by 2 bases, with 11 bases between. The CDR3 loop spans 15 amino acids. Here the CDR3 DNA reads TGCGCCAGCAGTGAGTCGGGGGGAGCCCCCTACGAGCAGTACTTC. This codes for CASSESGGAPYEQYF.

J is TRBJ2-1 and V is TRBV7-9, with a possible D match to TRBD2 (6 bases). V was shortened by 5 bases and J by 3 bases, with 11 bases between the two germline ends. The length of the CDR3 is 14 residues. Looked up from germline, CDR1 is SEHNR and CDR2 is FQNEAQ (reference sequence). The DNA for the CDR3 is TGTGCCAGCAGCCGGGGCGGGAACTACAATGAGCAGTTCTTC. It specifies CASSRGGNYNEQFF.

The chain links TRBV5-1 to TRBJ1-5; TRBD1 matches at 8 bases. The germline V gene encodes CDR1 SGHRS and CDR2 YFSETQ. This CDR3 spans 13 amino acids. Trimming at V came to 5 bases and at J to 6 bases, leaving 4 bases not matched to a gene. As DNA, the CDR3 is TGCGCCAGCAGGACAGGGGAGGGTCAGCCCCAGCATTTT. Translation: CASRTGEGQPQHF.

The CDR3 protein is CASLRSWADTQYF. As DNA, the CDR3 is TGTGCCAGCCTGAGGTCATGGGCAGATACGCAGTATTTT. The chain combines TRBV6-5 with TRBJ2-3; D ambiguous. This CDR3 spans 13 amino acids. Germline V gene sequence: CDR1 MNHEY, CDR2 SVGAGI. With 8 bases removed from V and 4 bases from J, the gap between germline ends came to 13 bases.

This chain connects TRBV28 to TRBJ1-1, with TRBD1 matching over 8 bases. Germline V lookup: CDR1 MDHEN, CDR2 SYDVKM. Germline trimming cut 8 bases from V and 1 base from J; bases unmatched to any gene: 9. There are 15 residues in the CDR3. This CDR3 reads CASRLITGGNTEAFF. The CDR3 coding sequence is TGTGCCAGCCGACTAATAACAGGGGGGAACACTGAAGCTTTCTTT.

The chain couples TRBV2 to TRBJ2-7, with 8 positions matching TRBD1. The CDR3 spans 15 residues. Germline trimming cut 6 bases from V and 0 bases from J; bases unmatched to any gene: 7. Germline V gene lookup returns CDR1 SNHLY and CDR2 FYNNEI. The CDR3 here is CASRATGDFSYEQYF. In nucleotides, the CDR3 is TGTGCCAGCAGAGCGACAGGGGACTTCTCCTACGAGCAGTACTTC.

This sequence joins TRBV3-1 (or the pseudogene TRBV3-2) and TRBJ2-3; D gene uncertain. Germline V gives CDR1 LGHDT, CDR2 YNNKEL (reference sequence). This CDR3 region has 15 residues. V was shortened by 3 bases and J by 0 bases, with 10 bases between the two germline ends. This CDR3 is CASSQESFSTDTQYF. CDR3 bases: TGTGCCAGCAGCCAGGAGTCATTCAGCACAGATACGCAGTATTTT.

The chain carries TRBV6-5 and TRBJ1-2; tentative D call: TRBD1 (6 bases). The V gene's germline CDR1 is MNHEY and CDR2 SVGAGI. The CDR3 spans 15 residues. Deletions cut 6 bases from V and 1 base from J, with 15 bases between. The CDR3 loop reads CASRTGRLVNYGYTF. DNA of the CDR3: TGTGCCAGCAGAACAGGGAGACTGGTTAACTATGGCTACACCTTC.

The V gene is TRBV3-1 (or the pseudogene TRBV3-2), the J gene TRBJ2-1; TRBD2 matches 9 bases. Germline loops: CDR1 LGHDT, CDR2 YNNKEL (reference sequence). V dropped 3 bases and J dropped 9; count of bases not matched to a gene: 9. The CDR3 consists of 15 residues. The CDR3 DNA reads as TGTGCCAGCAGCCAGAGGGGAGCGGGGGGTGGTGAGCAGTTCTTC. Translating it yields CASSQRGAGGGEQFF.

The V and J genes are TRBV29-1 and TRBJ1-1; D unresolved. The V gene lost 4 bases and the J gene lost 2 bases, with 8 bases spanning the gap. Germline CDR1 is SQVTM and CDR2 is ANQGSEA. The CDR3 runs to 12 residues. The CDR3 DNA reads TGCAGCGTTGCACTGCGTAACACTGAAGCTTTCTTT. Residues: CSVALRNTEAFF.

The chain has TRBV13 and TRBJ1-2, with TRBD1 as a possible D gene (6 bases). Trimming removed 4 bases from V and 4 bases from J, with 16 bases in between. Germline-derived CDR1 and CDR2 are PRHDT and FYEKMQ (reference sequence). The CDR3 has 15 residues. The CDR3 is CASSSQGQGSYGYTF. The CDR3 DNA follows: TGTGCCAGCAGCTCCCAGGGGCAGGGGAGCTATGGCTACACCTTC.

This rearrangement joins TRBV11-3 to TRBJ2-7; TRBD2 matches 8 bases. V lost 5 bases, J lost 0 bases, and 6 bases stayed unmatched. There are 15 residues in the CDR3. The germline gives CDR1 SGHNT, CDR2 YENEEA. CDR3 nucleotides: TGTGCCAGCAGCCCCCGCGGGGGGCTCTCCTACGAGCAGTACTTC. Its protein product is CASSPRGGLSYEQYF.

The chain recombines TRBV7-9 with TRBJ1-1; maybe TRBD1 (5 bases). Trimming took off 5 bases at V and 7 bases at J, with 14 bases between the two ends. This CDR3 has 13 amino acids. Looked up from germline, CDR1 is SEHNR and CDR2 is FQNEAQ (reference sequence). The CDR3 DNA reads as TGTGCCAGCAGCGCTCCGGGGGTCCTTGAAGCTTTCTTT. Translating it yields CASSAPGVLEAFF.

The rearrangement joins TRBV7-2 to TRBJ2-3, with 9 nucleotides matching TRBD2. V shed 2 bases and J 5 bases; nucleotides not matched to a gene: 5. CDR1 and CDR2 (germline): SGHTA, FQGNSA. CDR3 size: 15 residues. The CDR3 DNA is TGTGCCAGCAGCTTATACCAGCGGGAGGTAGATACGCAGTATTTT. It translates to CASSLYQREVDTQYF.

J is TRBJ1-2 and V is TRBV9; 10 nucleotides line up with TRBD1. This CDR3 has 16 residues. After removal of 3 bases from V and 0 bases from J, the junction contained 5 bases not matched to a gene. Germline CDR1 reads SGDLS; CDR2 reads YYNGEE. The CDR3 sequence is CASSGDRGLANYGYTF. The CDR3 DNA sequence: TGTGCCAGCAGCGGGGACAGGGGTTTAGCTAACTATGGCTACACCTTC.

The chain carries TRBV2 and TRBJ1-5, with D unresolved. The V end was cut by 3 bases, the J end by 4 bases, with 7 bases between. The germline V gene has CDR1 SNHLY and CDR2 FYNNEI. The CDR3 contains 13 residues. The CDR3 coding sequence is TGTGCCAGCAGTGATGAGGGTAATCAGCCCCAGCATTTT. It encodes CASSDEGNQPQHF.

The chain uses TRBV4-2 and TRBJ1-5, with D perhaps TRBD1 (6 bases). This CDR3 comprises 14 residues. CDR1 and CDR2 (germline): LGHNA, YNFKEQ. Trimming left V 3 bases short and J 4 bases short, with 10 bases between. The CDR3 DNA sequence: TGTGCCAGCAGCCACAGACAGGATAATCAGCCCCAGCATTTT. Its translation is CASSHRQDNQPQHF.

The chain recombines TRBV19 with TRBJ2-7; the match to TRBD1 covers 7 bases. The CDR3 has 13 amino acids. CDR1 and CDR2 (germline): LNHDA, SQIVND (reference sequence). After removal of 5 bases from V and 5 bases from J, the junction contained 6 bases not matched to a gene. The CDR3 spells CASSADRDHEQYF. The CDR3 nucleotides are TGTGCCAGTAGTGCCGACAGGGATCACGAGCAGTACTTC.

The rearrangement links TRBV6-1 to TRBJ1-2; 7 nucleotides match TRBD1. The CDR3 has 15 residues. J gave up 0 bases and V 0 bases, and 1 base lay outside the gene matches. Germline V gives CDR1 MNHNS, CDR2 SASEGT. The CDR3 DNA is TGTGCCAGCAGTGAAGCGACAGGGCCTAACTATGGCTACACCTTC. Protein sequence: CASSEATGPNYGYTF.

The chain employs TRBV28 and TRBJ2-1; TRBD1 agrees at 9 bases. With 5 bases clipped from V and 4 bases from J, the junction kept 3 bases outside the gene matches. Germline V gene data show CDR1 as MDHEN and CDR2 as SYDVKM. The CDR3 runs to 14 residues. The CDR3 region has the DNA TGTGCCAGCAGTCCCGGGACAGGGTACAATGAGCAGTTCTTC. Its translation is CASSPGTGYNEQFF.

This chain links TRBV3-1 (or the pseudogene TRBV3-2) with TRBJ2-1; 9 bases match TRBD1. This CDR3 is 15 amino acids long. The germline V gene has CDR1 LGHDT and CDR2 YNNKEL (reference sequence). V was pared by 5 bases and J by 3 bases, with 5 bases of the junction left unmatched. CDR3 coding DNA: TGTGCCAGCAGCTCCGGGACAGGGAACTACAATGAGCAGTTCTTC. Encoded protein: CASSSGTGNYNEQFF.

This chain joins TRBV3-1 (or the pseudogene TRBV3-2) and TRBJ2-7; D gene ambiguous. Trimming took 0 bases from V and 9 from J, leaving 12 bases between them. CDR3 length: 13 residues. Germline V gene lookup returns CDR1 LGHDT and CDR2 YNNKEL (reference sequence). CDR3 in DNA: TGTGCCAGCAGCCAAGATTTGGCCGTTCGGCAGTACTTC. Its translation: CASSQDLAVRQYF.

For the CDR3, the DNA is TGTGCCAGCAGTGAAGCTACAGGCATGAACACTGAAGCTTTCTTT. This gives the protein CASSEATGMNTEAFF. The J gene is TRBJ1-1, the V gene TRBV2; TRBD1 is a possible D gene (5 bases). V was pared by 0 bases and J by 0 bases, with 8 bases between. CDR1 and CDR2 from the germline V gene are SNHLY and FYNNEI. The CDR3 runs 15 residues.

This sequence joins TRBV2 and TRBJ1-1; D gene unclear. The germline V gene encodes CDR1 SNHLY and CDR2 FYNNEI. V lost 0 bases to trimming and J lost 0 bases, with 2 bases between them. This CDR3 is 13 amino acids long. The CDR3 DNA sequence: TGTGCCAGCAGTGAAGCTATGAACACTGAAGCTTTCTTT. It encodes CASSEAMNTEAFF.

The rearrangement joins TRBV5-5 to TRBJ2-5, with a weak D call TRBD1 (5 bases). Germline assignment: CDR1 SGHKS and CDR2 YYEKEE (reference sequence). V lost 2 bases, J lost 5 bases, and 13 bases lay in between. The CDR3 spans 14 residues. The CDR3 region is CASSFLTAGETQYF. CDR3 in DNA: TGTGCCAGCAGCTTTTTGACAGCTGGGGAGACCCAGTACTTC.

The chain combines TRBV27 with TRBJ1-2; a possible D gene is TRBD1 (6 bases). Per germline, CDR1 MNHEY and CDR2 SMNVEV (reference sequence). Trimming pared 5 bases from V and 8 bases from J, leaving 27 bases between. The CDR3 is 17 amino acids. CDR3 loop: CASSPLRDTSNMGGYTF. CDR3 bases: TGTGCCAGCAGTCCCCTCCGGGACACCTCGAATATGGGGGGCTACACCTTC.

The gene calls are TRBV19 and TRBJ2-2; no reliable D call. Germline CDR1 and CDR2: LNHDA and SQIVND (reference sequence). The V and J ends lost 4 bases and 6 bases respectively, with 9 bases between them. There are 13 residues in the CDR3. The chain's CDR3 is CASSTGFSGELFF. CDR3 bases: TGTGCCAGTAGTACCGGGTTTTCCGGGGAGCTGTTTTTT.

The chain carries TRBV11-1 and TRBJ2-3; possibly TRBD1 for D (5 bases). Germline assignment: CDR1 SGHAT and CDR2 FQDESV (reference sequence). The V and J ends lost 5 bases and 3 bases respectively, with 18 bases between them. This CDR3 comprises 16 residues. CDR3 sequence (DNA): TGTGCCAGCAGCCCGGACAACCCGTTAGGTACAGATACGCAGTATTTT. Amino acids: CASSPDNPLGTDTQYF.